This TCR beta chain was documented in a study of cytomegalovirus exposure and HLA in healthy donors. Findings and caveats of the study: According to a later analysis, donors in an Asian-associated ancestry cluster reportedly had fewer N-insertions than the 666-donor mean. Follow-up analysis later connected one missense variant in DCLRE1C with trimming of TCR beta V- and J-genes.

On this clone itself: The antigen remains undetermined.

The primer mix had 60 Vbeta and 13 Jbeta primers. Generated by immunoSEQ multiplex PCR, the TCRdb table keeps only in-frame clones and is missing some. The sample includes more than 130,000 clones, 70% to 85% of them seen just once. Germline V gives CDR1 GTSNPN, CDR2 SVGIG (reference sequence). Trimming took 7 bases from V and 4 from J, leaving 14 bases between them. CDR3 length equals 13 residues. The sequenced material came from PBMCs. The TCR sequence derives from a man aged 35 to 55 in good health and CMV-seropositive. The rearrangement uses TRBV30 and TRBJ1-3, with D hard to call. The DNA of the CDR3 is TGTGCCTTTGAGACCTCGCGGGGAAACACCATATATTTT. Translation: CAFETSRGNTIYF.